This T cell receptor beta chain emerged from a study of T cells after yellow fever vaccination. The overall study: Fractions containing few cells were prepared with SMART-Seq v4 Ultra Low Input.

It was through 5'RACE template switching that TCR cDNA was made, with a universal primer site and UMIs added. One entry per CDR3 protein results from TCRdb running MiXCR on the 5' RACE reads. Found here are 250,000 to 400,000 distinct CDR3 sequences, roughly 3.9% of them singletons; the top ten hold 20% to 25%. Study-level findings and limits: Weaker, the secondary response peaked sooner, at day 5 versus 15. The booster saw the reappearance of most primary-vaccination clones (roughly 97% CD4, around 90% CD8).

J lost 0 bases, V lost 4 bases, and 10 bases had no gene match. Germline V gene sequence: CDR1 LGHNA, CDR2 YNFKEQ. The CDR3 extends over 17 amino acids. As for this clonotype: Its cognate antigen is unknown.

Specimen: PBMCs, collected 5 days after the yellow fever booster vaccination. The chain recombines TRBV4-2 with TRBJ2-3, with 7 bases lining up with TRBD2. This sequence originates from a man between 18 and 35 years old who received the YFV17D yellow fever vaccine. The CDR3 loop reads CASSPTDGGRSTDTQYF. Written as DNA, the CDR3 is TGTGCCAGCAGCCCGACCGACGGGGGGAGAAGCACAGATACGCAGTATTTT.